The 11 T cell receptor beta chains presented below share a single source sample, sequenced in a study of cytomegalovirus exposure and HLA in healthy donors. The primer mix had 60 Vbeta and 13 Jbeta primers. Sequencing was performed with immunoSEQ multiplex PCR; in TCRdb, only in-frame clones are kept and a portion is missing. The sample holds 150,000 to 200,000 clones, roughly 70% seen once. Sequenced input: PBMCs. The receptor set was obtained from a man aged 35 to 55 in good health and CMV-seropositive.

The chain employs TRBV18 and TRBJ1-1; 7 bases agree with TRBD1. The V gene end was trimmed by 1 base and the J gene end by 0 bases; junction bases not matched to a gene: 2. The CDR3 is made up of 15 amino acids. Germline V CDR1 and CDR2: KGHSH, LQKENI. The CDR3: CASSPLTGMNTEAFF. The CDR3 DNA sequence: TGTGCCAGCTCACCACTGACAGGGATGAACACTGAAGCTTTCTTT.

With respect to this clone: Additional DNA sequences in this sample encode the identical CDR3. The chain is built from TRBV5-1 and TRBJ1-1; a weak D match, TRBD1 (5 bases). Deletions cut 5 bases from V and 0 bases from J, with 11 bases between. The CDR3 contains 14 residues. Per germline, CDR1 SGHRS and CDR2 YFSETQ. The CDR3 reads CASRRTRMNTEAFF. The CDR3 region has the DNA TGCGCCAGCAGACGGACACGAATGAACACTGAAGCTTTCTTT.

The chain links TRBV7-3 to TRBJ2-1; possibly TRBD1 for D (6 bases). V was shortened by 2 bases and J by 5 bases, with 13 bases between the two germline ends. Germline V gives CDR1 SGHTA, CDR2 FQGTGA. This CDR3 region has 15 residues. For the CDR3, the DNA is TGTGCCAGCAGCTTACGGGCCAGGGGACACAATGAGCAGTTCTTC. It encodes CASSLRARGHNEQFF.

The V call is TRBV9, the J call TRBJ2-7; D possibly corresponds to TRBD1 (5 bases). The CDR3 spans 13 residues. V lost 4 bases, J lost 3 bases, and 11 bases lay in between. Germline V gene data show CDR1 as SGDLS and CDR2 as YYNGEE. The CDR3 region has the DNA TGTGCCAGCAGCCCCAGGGCATACTACGAGCAGTACTTC. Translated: CASSPRAYYEQYF.

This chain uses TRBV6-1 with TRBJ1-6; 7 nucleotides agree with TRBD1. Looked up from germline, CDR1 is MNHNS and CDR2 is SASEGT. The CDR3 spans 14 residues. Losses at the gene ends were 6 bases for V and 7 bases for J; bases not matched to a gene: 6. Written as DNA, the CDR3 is TGTGCCAGCAGCCAGGGGGTGGACAATTCACCCCTCCACTTT. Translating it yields CASSQGVDNSPLHF.

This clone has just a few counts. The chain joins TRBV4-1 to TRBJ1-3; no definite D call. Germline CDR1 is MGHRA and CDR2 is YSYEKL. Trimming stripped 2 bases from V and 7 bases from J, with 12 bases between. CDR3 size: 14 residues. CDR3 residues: CASSQRSGLNTIYF. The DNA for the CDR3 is TGCGCCAGCAGCCAACGTTCAGGTCTTAACACCATATATTTT.

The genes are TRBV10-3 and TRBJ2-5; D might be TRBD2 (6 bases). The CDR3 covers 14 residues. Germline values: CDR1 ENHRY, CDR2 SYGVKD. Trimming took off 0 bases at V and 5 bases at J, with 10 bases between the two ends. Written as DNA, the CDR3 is TGTGCCATCAGTGAGTCGACGGGGAGGGAGACCCAGTACTTC. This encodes CAISESTGRETQYF.

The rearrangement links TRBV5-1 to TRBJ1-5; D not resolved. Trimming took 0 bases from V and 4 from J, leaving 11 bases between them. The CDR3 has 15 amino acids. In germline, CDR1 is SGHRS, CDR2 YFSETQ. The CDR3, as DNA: TGCGCCAGCAGCTTGGTAGCAGGAGGGAATCAGCCCCAGCATTTT. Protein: CASSLVAGGNQPQHF. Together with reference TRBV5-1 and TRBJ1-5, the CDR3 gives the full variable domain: KAGVTQTPRYLIKTRGQQVTLSCSPISGHRSVSWYQQTPGQGLQFLFEYFSETQRNKGNFPGRFSGRQFSNSRSEMNVSTLELGDSALYLCASSLVAGGNQPQHFGDGTRLSIL.

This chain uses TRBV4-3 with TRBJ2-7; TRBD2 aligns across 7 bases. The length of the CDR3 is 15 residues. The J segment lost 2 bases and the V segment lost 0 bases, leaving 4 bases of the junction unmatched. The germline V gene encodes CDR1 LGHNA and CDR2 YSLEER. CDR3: CASSQDGAGAYEQYF. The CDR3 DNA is TGCGCCAGCAGCCAAGATGGCGCGGGGGCCTACGAGCAGTACTTC.

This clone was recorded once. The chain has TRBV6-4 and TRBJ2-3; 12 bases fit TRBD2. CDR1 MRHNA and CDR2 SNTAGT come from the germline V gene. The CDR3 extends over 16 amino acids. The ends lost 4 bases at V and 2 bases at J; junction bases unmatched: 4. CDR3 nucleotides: TGTGCCAGCAGTGTACTAGCGGGGGGCCCCACAGATACGCAGTATTTT. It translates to CASSVLAGGPTDTQYF.

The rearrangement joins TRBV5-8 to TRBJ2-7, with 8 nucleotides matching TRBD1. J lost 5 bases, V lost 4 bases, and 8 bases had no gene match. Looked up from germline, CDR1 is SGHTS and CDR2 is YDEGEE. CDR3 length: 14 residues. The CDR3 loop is CASSRSGGNDEQYF. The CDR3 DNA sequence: TGTGCCAGCAGCCGTTCAGGGGGCAACGACGAGCAGTACTTC. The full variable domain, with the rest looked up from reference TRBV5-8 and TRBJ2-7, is EAGVTQSPTHLIKTRGQQATLRCSPISGHTSVYWYQQALGLGLQFLLWYDEGEERNRGNFPPRFSGRQFPNYSSELNVNALELEDSALYLCASSRSGGNDEQYFGPGTRLTVT.